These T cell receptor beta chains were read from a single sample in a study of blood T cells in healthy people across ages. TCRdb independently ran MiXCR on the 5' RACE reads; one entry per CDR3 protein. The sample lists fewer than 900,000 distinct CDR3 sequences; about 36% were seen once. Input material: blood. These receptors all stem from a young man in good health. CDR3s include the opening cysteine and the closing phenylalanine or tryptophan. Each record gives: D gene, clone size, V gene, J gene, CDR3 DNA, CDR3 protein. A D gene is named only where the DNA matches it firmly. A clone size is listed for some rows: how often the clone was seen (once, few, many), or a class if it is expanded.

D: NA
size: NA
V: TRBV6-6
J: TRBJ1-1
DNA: TGTGCCAGCAGCCGTCCGGGAGGGAACACTGAAGCTTTCTTT
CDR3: CASSRPGGNTEAFF

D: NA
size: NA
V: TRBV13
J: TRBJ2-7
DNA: TGTGCCAGCAGCTTAGGCACCCAGGGGGGCAACCCGGGAGAGCAGTACTTC
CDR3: CASSLGTQGGNPGEQYF

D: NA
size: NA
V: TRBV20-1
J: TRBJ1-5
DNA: TGCAGTGCTAACAGGGGCAATCAGCCCCAGCATTTT
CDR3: CSANRGNQPQHF

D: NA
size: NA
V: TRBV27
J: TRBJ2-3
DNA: TGTGCCAGCAGTTTATTTGGTACAGGAGGCACAGATACGCAGTATTTT
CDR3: CASSLFGTGGTDTQYF

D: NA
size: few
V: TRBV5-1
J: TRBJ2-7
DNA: TGCGCCAGCAGCCGAAGGGGGAACGAGCAGTACTTC
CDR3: CASSRRGNEQYF

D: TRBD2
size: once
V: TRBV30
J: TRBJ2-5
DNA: TGTGCCTGGAGGCGGTGGTTGACTAGCGGATCACAAGAGACCCAGTACTTC
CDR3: CAWRRWLTSGSQETQYF

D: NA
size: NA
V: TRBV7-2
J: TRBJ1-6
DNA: TGTGCCAGCAGCTTGGAGGGCCTTAAGCATTCACCCCTCCACTTT
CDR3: CASSLEGLKHSPLHF

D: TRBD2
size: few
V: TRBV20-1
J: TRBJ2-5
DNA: TGCAGTGCTAGTAAAGGCGGGGGTGAGACCCAGTACTTC
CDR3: CSASKGGGETQYF

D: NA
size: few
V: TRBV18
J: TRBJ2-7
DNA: TGTGCCAGCTCGCAAACAGTCCGTAGGGACGAGCAGTACTTC
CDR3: CASSQTVRRDEQYF

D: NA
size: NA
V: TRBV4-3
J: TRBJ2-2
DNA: TGCGCCAGCAGCCCGTTGAACTCCGGGGAGCTGTTTTTT
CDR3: CASSPLNSGELFF

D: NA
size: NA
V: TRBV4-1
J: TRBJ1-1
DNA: TGCGCCGGCAGCCCCACCCTTGACAGTAAGATCGCTTTCTTT
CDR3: CAGSPTLDSKIAFF

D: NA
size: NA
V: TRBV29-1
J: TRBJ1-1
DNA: TGCAGCGTTGTAGACCAGAACACTGAAGCTTTCTTT
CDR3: CSVVDQNTEAFF

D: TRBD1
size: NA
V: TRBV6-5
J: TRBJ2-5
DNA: TGTGCCAGCAGTTACTCCGCCGGGACAGGGGTAGGAGAGACCCAGTACTTC
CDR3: CASSYSAGTGVGETQYF

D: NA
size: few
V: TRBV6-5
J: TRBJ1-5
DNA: TGTGCCAGCAGGCCCGGGGTAGACCAGCCCCAGCATTTT
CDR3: CASRPGVDQPQHF

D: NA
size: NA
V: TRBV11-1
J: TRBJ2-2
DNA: TGTGCCAGCAGCGTCCTGGGGAACACCGGGGAGCTGTTTTTT
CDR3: CASSVLGNTGELFF

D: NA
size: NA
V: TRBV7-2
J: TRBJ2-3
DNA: TGTGCCATCAGCTCCTCTTCTAATACGCAGTATTTT
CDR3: CAISSSSNTQYF

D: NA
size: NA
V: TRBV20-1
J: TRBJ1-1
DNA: TGCAGTGCCCGAGGGGCAGGGAGGACTGAAGCTTTCTTT
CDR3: CSARGAGRTEAFF

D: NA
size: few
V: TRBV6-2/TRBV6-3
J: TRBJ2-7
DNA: TGTGCCAGCATGCGGGGCAGCTCCATTCCCTACGAGCAGTACTTC
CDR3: CASMRGSSIPYEQYF

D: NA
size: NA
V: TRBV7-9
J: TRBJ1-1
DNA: TGTGCCAGCAGCTTAGCGGCATATGGTGAAGCTTTCTTT
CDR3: CASSLAAYGEAFF

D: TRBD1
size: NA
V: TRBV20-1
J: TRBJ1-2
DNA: TGCAGTGCTAAGGATCCGGGACAGGGGCGAGGCTACACCTTC
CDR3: CSAKDPGQGRGYTF

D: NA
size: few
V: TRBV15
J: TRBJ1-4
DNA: TGTGCCACCAGCAGAGCGGCGGAACCTAATGAAAAACTGTTTTTT
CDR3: CATSRAAEPNEKLFF

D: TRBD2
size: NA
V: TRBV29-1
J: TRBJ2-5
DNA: TGCAGCGTAACGGGGGGGCACGAGACCCAGTACTTC
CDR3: CSVTGGHETQYF

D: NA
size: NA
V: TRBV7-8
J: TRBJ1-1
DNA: TGTGCCAGCAGCTTAGCGCAGAGTGACACTGAAGCTTTCTTT
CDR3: CASSLAQSDTEAFF

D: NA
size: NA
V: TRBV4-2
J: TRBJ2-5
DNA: TGTGCCAGCAGCCAAGACCCTAGCGCACAAGAGACCCAGTACTTC
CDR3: CASSQDPSAQETQYF

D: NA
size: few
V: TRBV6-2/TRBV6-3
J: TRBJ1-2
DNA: TGTGCCAGCAGTTACGGCTCGGGAACCAACTATGGCTACACCTTC
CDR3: CASSYGSGTNYGYTF

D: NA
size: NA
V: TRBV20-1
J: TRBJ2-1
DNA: TGCAGTGCTAGACCCAGGAACCCTTACAATGAGCAGTTCTTC
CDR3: CSARPRNPYNEQFF

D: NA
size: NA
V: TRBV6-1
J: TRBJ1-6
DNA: TGTGCCAGCAGACCAGGGAAGAATTCACCCCTCCACTTT
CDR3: CASRPGKNSPLHF

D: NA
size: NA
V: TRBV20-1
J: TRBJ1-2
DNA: TGCAGTGCTAGAAAGACGGGGAACTATGGCTACACCTTC
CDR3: CSARKTGNYGYTF

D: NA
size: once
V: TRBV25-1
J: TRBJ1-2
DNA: TGTGCCAGCAGTGAATTTTGGGACACTAACTATGGCTACACCTTC
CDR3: CASSEFWDTNYGYTF

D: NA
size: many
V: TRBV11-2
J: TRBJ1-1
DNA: TGTGCCAGCAGCCGGTACACTGAAGCTTTCTTT
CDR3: CASSRYTEAFF

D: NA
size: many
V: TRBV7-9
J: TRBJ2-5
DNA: TGTGCCAGCAGCTTACAGGTCCTAATCGGAGGATACCAAGAGACCCAGTACTTC
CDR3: CASSLQVLIGGYQETQYF

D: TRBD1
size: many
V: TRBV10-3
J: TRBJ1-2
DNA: TGTGCCAGTGGACAGGGTAACGGCTACACCTTC
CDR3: CASGQGNGYTF

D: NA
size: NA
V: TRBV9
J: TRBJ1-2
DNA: TGTGCCAGCAGCGACGATCAGGGGCTGGGCTACACCTTC
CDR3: CASSDDQGLGYTF

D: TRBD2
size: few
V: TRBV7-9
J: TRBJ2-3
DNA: TGTGCCAGCAGCACGGGACTAGCGGGGCCCACAGATACGCAGTATTTT
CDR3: CASSTGLAGPTDTQYF

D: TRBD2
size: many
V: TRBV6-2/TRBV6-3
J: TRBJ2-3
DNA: TGTGCCAGCAGTTACCCGGGGGGGCACGATACGCAGTATTTT
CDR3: CASSYPGGHDTQYF

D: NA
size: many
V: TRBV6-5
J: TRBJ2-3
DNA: TGTGCCAGCAAAGCAGGGTCTAGCACAGATACGCAGTATTTT
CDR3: CASKAGSSTDTQYF

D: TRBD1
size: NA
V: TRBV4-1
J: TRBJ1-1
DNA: TGCGCCAGCAGCCAAGTCAGGGGGGATAGCCAGAACACTGAAGCTTTCTTT
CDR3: CASSQVRGDSQNTEAFF

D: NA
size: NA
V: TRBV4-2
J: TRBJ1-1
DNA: TGTGCCAGCAGCCAAAGCGCCCGAGAAGCTTTCTTT
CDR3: CASSQSAREAFF

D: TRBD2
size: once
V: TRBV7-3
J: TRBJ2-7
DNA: TGTGCCAGCAGCTTGGGAATAGCGGGGGGCCGTGAGCAGTACTTC
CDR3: CASSLGIAGGREQYF

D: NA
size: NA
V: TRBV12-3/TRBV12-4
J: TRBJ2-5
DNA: TGTGCCAGCAGTCCCGGAAGGGATTCGACCCAGTACTTC
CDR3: CASSPGRDSTQYF

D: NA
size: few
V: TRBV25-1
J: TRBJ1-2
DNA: TGTGCCAGCAGTGAATATTGGGGGGCCGGTGGCTACACCTTC
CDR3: CASSEYWGAGGYTF

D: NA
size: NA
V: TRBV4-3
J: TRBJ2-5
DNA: TGCGCCAGCAGCCAAGTAAGGTTCGGGGGACAAGAGACCCAGTACTTC
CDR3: CASSQVRFGGQETQYF

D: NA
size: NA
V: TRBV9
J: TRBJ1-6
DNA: TGTGCCAGCGCCCAGGGCAGTACCAATTCACCCCTCCACTTT
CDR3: CASAQGSTNSPLHF

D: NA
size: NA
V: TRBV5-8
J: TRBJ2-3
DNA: TGTGCCAGCAGCTTTCCCCTGGGGGTCAACACAGATACGCAGTATTTT
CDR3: CASSFPLGVNTDTQYF

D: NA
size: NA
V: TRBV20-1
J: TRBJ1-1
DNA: TGCAGTGCTAGAGAATGGGGAGTGAACACTGAAGCTTTCTTT
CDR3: CSAREWGVNTEAFF

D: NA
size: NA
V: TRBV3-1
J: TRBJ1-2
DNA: TGTGCCAGCAGCCAAGAAAGGGACGGGGGGTTCTCGGATGGCTACACCTTC
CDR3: CASSQERDGGFSDGYTF

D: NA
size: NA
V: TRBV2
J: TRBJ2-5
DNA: TGTGCCAGCAGACGCGGAGGAGAGACCCAGTACTTC
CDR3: CASRRGGETQYF

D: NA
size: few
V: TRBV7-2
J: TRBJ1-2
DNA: TGTGCCAGCAGCTTGGGGGGGGGACAACCTCCTAGCTATGGCTACACCTTC
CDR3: CASSLGGGQPPSYGYTF

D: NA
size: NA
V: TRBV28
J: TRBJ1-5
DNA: TGTGCCAGCAGTTTATATTGGGCCGGTGGTGAGCAGCCCCAGCATTTT
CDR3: CASSLYWAGGEQPQHF

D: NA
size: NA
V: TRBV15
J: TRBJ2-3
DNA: TGTGCCACCAGCCACCGGTCAGGCCTTGGGGCGCAGTATTTT
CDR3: CATSHRSGLGAQYF

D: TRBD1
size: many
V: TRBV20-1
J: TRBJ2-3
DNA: TGCAGTGCTAGGGGACAGTCGATAATAGATACGCAGTATTTT
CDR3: CSARGQSIIDTQYF

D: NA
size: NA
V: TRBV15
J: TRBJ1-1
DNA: TGTGCCACCAGCAGAACCGACAGATACACTGAAGCTTTCTTT
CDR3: CATSRTDRYTEAFF

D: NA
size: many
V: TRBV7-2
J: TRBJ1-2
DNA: TGTGCCAGCAGCTTCCGGACAGAGGGGAAAGGCTACACCTTC
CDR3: CASSFRTEGKGYTF

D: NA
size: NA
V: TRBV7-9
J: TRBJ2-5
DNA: TGTGCCAGCAGCGATGCCAGGACCCAGTACTTC
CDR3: CASSDARTQYF